This is a list of T cell receptor beta chains from one sample in a study of tumour-infiltrating T cells in Burkitt lymphoma. The table came from immunoSEQ multiplex PCR; TCRdb's copy has only in-frame clones and leaves some out. The sample contains under 2,000 clones, about two fifths of which appear only once. Sequenced: tumor tissue. The receptor source for this set is a human donor with Burkitt lymphoma. The CDR3 runs from the conserved cysteine through the conserved F or W. The size entry is marked missing in some rows and otherwise reads once, few, many or a size class.

>TRBJ1-2|TRBV7-2|-
CASSLEAPPAQGYYGYTF
>TRBJ2-1|TRBV9|-
CASSVVEGTWIQGGQFF
>TRBJ1-2|TRBV19|-
CASSIPQFYGYTF
>TRBJ1-5|TRBV5-5|-
CASSLYGTGVNQPQHF
>TRBJ2-7|TRBV30|-
CAWSGLRQARGYEQYF
>TRBJ1-2|TRBV13|few
CASSPPGASGYTF
>TRBJ1-1|TRBV21-1|-
CASSKSLGQARRYTEAFF
>TRBJ1-2|TRBV19|few
CASSIGTGGYTF
>TRBJ1-5|TRBV19|-
CASSTERDQPQHF
>TRBJ1-2|TRBV28|-
CASNPFQVRRGYTF
>TRBJ2-2|TRBV7-9|few
CASSRGRGYTGELFF
>TRBJ2-7|TRBV4-3|few
CASSQDRAQSYEQYF
>TRBJ2-7|TRBV10-3|-
CATFPAGGSSYEQYF
>TRBJ1-1|TRBV19|-
CASSRGNRDTEAFF
>TRBJ2-1|TRBV5-4|-
CASSLEGLGSNEQFF
>TRBJ1-1|TRBV15|few
CATSRRDTESAEAFF
>TRBJ2-2|TRBV14|-
CASSQETGYTGELFF
>TRBJ1-2|TRBV29-1|-
CSVGGGQDGYTF
>TRBJ2-5|TRBV14|-
CASSQGGWTGTETQYF
>TRBJ1-1|TRBV4-1|few
CASRYKGTGFVDTEAFF
>TRBJ1-6|TRBV4-1|few
CASSLRGDNSPLHF
>TRBJ1-3|TRBV5-6|-
CASSLGGGGNTIYF
>TRBJ1-2|TRBV7-9|few
CASSLLRSTTNQQGYTF
>TRBJ2-2|TRBV2|-
CASRGWLNTGELFF
>TRBJ2-3|TRBV27|few
CASSPVEPVVIRTQYF
>TRBJ1-5|TRBV30|-
CAWSLGGYSNQPQHF
>TRBJ2-6|TRBV2|few
CASRYRATSGANVLTF
>TRBJ1-2|TRBV29-1|-
CSVLFLSHYGYTF
>TRBJ1-2|TRBV9|few
CASSARTGGDYGYTF
>TRBJ1-4|TRBV30|-
CAWSVLDTPATNEKLFF
>TRBJ2-2|TRBV4-1|few
CASSLYSGGIFANTGELFF
>TRBJ2-7|TRBV14|-
CASSQPNEPFYEQYF
>TRBJ1-1|TRBV9|-
CASSPRARGTEAFF
>TRBJ2-5|TRBV25-1|-
CASSLAGGRETQYF
>TRBJ1-2|TRBV5-6|-
CASSSRQGGDYGYTF
>TRBJ2-3|TRBV5-1|-
CASSLAGVAGPDTQYF
>TRBJ1-1|TRBV4-1|-
CASSYRGPPIVNTEAFF
>TRBJ2-5|TRBV14|few
CASQNTGEETQYF
>TRBJ1-2|TRBV4-3|-
CASSQDRVDSVPDYTF
>TRBJ1-2|TRBV7-8|-
CASSPGTGDSVSYGYTF
>TRBJ2-7|TRBV27|-
CASSLLDGYEQYF
>TRBJ1-2|TRBV6-5|-
CASRSGQGVGYTF
>TRBJ1-1|TRBV10-3|-
CAISESAGAGTEAFF
>TRBJ1-4|TRBV7-9|few
CASSRDRVANEKLFF
>TRBJ1-1|TRBV7-9|-
CASSLDFLLSDSEAFF
>TRBJ2-1|TRBV19|-
CASSIDSGDEQFF
>TRBJ1-4|TRBV30|-
CAWSGIDRRNEKLFF